Listed below are T cell receptor beta chains from one sample, sequenced in a study of radiotherapy plus CTLA-4 blockade in lung cancer. TCRdb's copy holds only in-frame clones and misses some; the assay was immunoSEQ multiplex PCR. The profile shows tens of thousands of clones, more than 85% of them singletons. The sample in question was peripheral blood, obtained from a patient treated with radiotherapy plus ipilimumab. The receptors here all came from a human donor with non-small cell lung cancer that progressed on radiotherapy plus ipilimumab. Both conserved end residues are part of each CDR3.

v_call	cdr3_length	cdr3_aa
TRBV21-1	15	CASRYGRSYNSPLHF
TRBV5-1	18	CASSLVASGDANTGELFF
TRBV29-1	12	CSVDQRNYGYTF
TRBV5-1	15	CASSLQGQGAYEQYF
TRBV5-1	14	CASSTTGANEKLFF
TRBV2	13	CASSEVVGGEAFF
TRBV19	14	CASSPMRGNTEAFF
TRBV5-1	13	CASSVSGDYEQYF
TRBV29-1	15	CSVEAASGTFNSQYF
TRBV11-1	15	CASSKQGARGYGYTF
TRBV11-3	15	CASSPGLASYNEQFF
TRBV27	14	CASSSAPTYNEQFF
TRBV7-2	16	CASSLAGPGNNSPLHF
TRBV6-4	17	CASSLHTRQSRANVLTF
TRBV5-5	14	CASSLGDLFGEQYF
TRBV4-3	16	CASSQDLLAGGNEQFF
TRBV10-3	12	CAIEGGDNEQFF
TRBV14	13	CASSWAASYGYTF
TRBV28	12	CASSLRKDGYTF
TRBV7-6	15	CASSLRTSRLETQYF
TRBV7-9	14	CATDNWGAGTEAFF
TRBV20-1	10	CSARDLGYTF
TRBV28	12	CASSLRVGEQYF
TRBV6-6	13	CASSYSGQGEQYF
TRBV28	16	CASSSPSGRGPYGYTF
TRBV18	14	CASSKPRVGSEQFF
TRBV29-1	12	CSVDPSRDTQYF
TRBV5-6	16	CASSLAGGANPETQYF